The TCR beta chain under discussion was sequenced for a study of blood T cells in healthy people across ages. For the study at large: Every two T cells gave about one barcoded beta molecule via template switching.

Points from the study as a whole: With age, beta diversity per million T cells declined roughly linearly, significantly by 40.

Germline CDR1 is LNHDA and CDR2 is SQIVND (reference sequence). V was trimmed by 4 bases and J by 2 bases, leaving 11 bases between them. The CDR3 extends over 14 amino acids. Details on this clonotype: What it binds is not known.

Every donor gave roughly 9.2 milliliters of peripheral blood. Combining a sample-barcoded 5' primer with a J-beta primer mix, a second PCR ran for about 7 to 12 cycles. TCRdb redid the calling of the 5' RACE reads with MiXCR, one entry per CDR3 protein. The table includes about 510,000 distinct CDR3 sequences, 25% to 35% detected once. In addition, the sample was reused for a study of T cells of mothers and their children. Per that study: A few healthy Caucasian mothers and their six children were the donors.

The chain carries TRBV19 and TRBJ2-5; D might be TRBD1 or TRBD2, each matching 5 bases. Sequenced sample: blood. The receptor was derived from a boy aged 2 to 10 in good health. This CDR3 is CASSSPWGQETQYF. The CDR3 bases are TGTGCCAGTAGTAGCCCGTGGGGGCAAGAGACCCAGTACTTC.